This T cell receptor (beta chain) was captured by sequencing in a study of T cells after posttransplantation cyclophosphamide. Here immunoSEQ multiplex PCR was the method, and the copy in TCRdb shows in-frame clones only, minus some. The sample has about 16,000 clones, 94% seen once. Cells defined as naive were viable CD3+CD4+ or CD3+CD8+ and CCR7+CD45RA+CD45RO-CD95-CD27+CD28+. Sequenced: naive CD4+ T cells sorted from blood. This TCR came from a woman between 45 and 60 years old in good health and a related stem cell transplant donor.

CDR3 amino acids: CASSSLGTGEETQYF. The CDR3 bases are TGTGCCAGTAGTAGCTTAGGGACAGGCGAAGAGACCCAGTACTTC. The chain carries TRBV19 and TRBJ2-5, with 8 bases lining up with TRBD1. J gave up 3 bases and V 4 bases, and 7 bases lay outside the gene matches. The germline CDR1 and CDR2 sequences are LNHDA and SQIVND (reference sequence). This CDR3 comprises 15 residues.